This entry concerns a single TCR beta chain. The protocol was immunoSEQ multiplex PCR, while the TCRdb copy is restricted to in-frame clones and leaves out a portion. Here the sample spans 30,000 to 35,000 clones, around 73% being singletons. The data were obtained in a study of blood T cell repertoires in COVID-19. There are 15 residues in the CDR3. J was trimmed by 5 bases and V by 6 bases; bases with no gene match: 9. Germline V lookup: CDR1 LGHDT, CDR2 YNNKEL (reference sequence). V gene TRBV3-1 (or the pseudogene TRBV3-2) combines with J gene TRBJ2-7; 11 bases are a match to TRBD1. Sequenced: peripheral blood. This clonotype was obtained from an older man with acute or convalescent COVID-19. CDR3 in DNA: TGTGCCAGCAGTCAACCGGGACAGGGGGTAAACGAGCAGTACTTC. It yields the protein CASSQPGQGVNEQYF.